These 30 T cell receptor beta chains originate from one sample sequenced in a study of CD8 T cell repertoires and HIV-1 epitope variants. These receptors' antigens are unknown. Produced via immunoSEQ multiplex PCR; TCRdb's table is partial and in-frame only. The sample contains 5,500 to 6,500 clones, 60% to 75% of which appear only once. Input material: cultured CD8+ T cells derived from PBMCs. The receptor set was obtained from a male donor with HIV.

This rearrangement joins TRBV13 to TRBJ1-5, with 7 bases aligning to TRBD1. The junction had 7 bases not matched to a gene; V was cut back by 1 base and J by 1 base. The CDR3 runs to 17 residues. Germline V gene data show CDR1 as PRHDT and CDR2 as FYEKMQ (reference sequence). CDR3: CASSLAVAGGSNQPQHF. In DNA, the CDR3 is TGTGCCAGCAGCTTAGCTGTGGCAGGGGGGAGCAATCAGCCCCAGCATTTT. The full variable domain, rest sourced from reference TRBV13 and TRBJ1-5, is AAGVIQSPRHLIKEKRETATLKCYPIPRHDTVYWYQQGPGQDPQFLISFYEKMQSDKGSIPDRFSAQQFSDYHSELNMSSLELGDSALYFCASSLAVAGGSNQPQHFGDGTRLSIL.

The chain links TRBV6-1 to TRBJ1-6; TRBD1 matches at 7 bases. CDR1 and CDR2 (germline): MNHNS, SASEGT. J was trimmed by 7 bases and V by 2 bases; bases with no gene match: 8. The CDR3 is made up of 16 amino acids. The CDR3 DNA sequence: TGTGCCAGCAGTGAATATCACGGACAGGTGAATTCACCCCTCCACTTT. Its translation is CASSEYHGQVNSPLHF.

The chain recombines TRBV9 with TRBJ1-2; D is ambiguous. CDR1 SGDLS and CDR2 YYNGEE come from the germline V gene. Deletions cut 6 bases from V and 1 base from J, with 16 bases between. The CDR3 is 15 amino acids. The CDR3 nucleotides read TGTGCCAGCACCCTTCCTGGTGTCGGTAACTATGGCTACACCTTC. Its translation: CASTLPGVGNYGYTF.

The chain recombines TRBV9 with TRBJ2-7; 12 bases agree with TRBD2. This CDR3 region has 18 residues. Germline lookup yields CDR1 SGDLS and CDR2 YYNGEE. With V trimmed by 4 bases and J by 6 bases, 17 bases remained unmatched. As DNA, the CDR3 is TGTGCCAGCAGCCAAGGACTAGCGGGATCGGGTTCGGGGTTCGAGCAGTACTTC. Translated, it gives CASSQGLAGSGSGFEQYF.

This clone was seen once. CDR3 DNA sequence: TGTGCCAGCGGGCGAGGTCCCGGTCAGCCCCAGCATTTT. Amino acids: CASGRGPGQPQHF. The chain recombines TRBV14 with TRBJ1-5, with no clear D. CDR3 size: 13 residues. Germline CDR1 is SGHDN and CDR2 is FVKESK. Trimming shortened V by 8 bases and J by 6 bases, and 14 bases separated the two germline ends.

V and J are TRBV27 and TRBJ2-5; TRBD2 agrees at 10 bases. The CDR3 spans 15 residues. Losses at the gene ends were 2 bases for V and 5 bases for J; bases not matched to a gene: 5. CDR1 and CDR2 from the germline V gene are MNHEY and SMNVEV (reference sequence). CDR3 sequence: CASSLGSGRWETQYF. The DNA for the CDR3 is TGTGCCAGCAGTTTAGGTAGCGGGAGGTGGGAGACCCAGTACTTC.

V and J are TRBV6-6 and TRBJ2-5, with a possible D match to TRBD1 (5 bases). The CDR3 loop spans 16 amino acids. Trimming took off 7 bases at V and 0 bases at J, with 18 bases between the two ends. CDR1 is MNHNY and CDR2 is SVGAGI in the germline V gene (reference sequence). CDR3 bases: TGTGCCAGCATTACCGCGCCAGGGCAGTACCAAGAGACCCAGTACTTC. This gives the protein CASITAPGQYQETQYF.

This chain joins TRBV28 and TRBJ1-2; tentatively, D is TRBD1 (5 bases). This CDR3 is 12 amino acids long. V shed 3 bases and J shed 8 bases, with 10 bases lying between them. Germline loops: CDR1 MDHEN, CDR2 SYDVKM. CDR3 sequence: CASSFRGTGYTF. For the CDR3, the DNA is TGTGCCAGCAGTTTCCGGGGGACGGGCTACACCTTC.

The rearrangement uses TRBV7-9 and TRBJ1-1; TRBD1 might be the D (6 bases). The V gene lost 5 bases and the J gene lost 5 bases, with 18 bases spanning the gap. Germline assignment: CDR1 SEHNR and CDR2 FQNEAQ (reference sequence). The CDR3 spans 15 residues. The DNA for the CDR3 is TGTGCCAGCAGCATCCATGGGGGGGCGGGAACTGAAGCTTTCTTT. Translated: CASSIHGGAGTEAFF.

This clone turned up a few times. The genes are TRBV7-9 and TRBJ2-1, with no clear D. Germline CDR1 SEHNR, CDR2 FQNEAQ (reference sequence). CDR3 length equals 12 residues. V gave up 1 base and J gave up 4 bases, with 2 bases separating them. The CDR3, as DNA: TGTGCCAGCAGCTTAGGGTACAATGAGCAGTTCTTC. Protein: CASSLGYNEQFF.

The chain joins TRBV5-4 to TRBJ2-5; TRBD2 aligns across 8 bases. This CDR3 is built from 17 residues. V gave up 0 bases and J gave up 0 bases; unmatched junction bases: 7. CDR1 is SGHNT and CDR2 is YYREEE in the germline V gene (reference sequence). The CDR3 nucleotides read TGTGCCAGCAGCTTGGGAGCGGGGGCCTTCCACCAAGAGACCCAGTACTTC. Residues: CASSLGAGAFHQETQYF.

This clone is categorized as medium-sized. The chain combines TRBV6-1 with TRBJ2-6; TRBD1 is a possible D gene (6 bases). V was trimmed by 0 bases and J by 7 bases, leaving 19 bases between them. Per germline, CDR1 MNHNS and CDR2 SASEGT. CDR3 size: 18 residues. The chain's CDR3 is CASSEATRVTGTANVLTF. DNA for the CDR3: TGTGCCAGCAGTGAAGCGACGAGGGTGACAGGCACTGCCAACGTCCTGACTTTC.

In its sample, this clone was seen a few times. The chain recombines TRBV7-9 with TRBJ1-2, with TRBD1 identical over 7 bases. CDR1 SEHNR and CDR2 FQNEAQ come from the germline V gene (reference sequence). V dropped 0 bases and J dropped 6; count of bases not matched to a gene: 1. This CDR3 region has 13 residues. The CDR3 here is CASSLAGTDGYTF. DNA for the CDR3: TGTGCCAGCAGCTTAGCAGGGACAGATGGCTACACCTTC.

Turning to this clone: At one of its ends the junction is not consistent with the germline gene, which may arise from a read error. The CDR3 here is CASSLMIGFQPRHF. The CDR3 region has the DNA TGTGCCAGCAGCTTGATGATCGGATTTCAGCCCCGGCATTTT. The chain combines TRBV5-4 with TRBJ1-5; D gene ambiguous. The CDR3 consists of 14 residues. Germline CDR1 and CDR2: SGHNT and YYREEE (reference sequence). Drawing the rest from reference TRBV5-4 and TRBJ1-5, the complete variable domain is ETGVTQSPTHLIKTRGQQVTLRCSSQSGHNTVSWYQQALGQGPQFIFQYYREEENGRGNFPPRFSGLQFPNYSSELNVNALELDDSALYLCASSLMIGFQPRHFGDGTRLSIL.

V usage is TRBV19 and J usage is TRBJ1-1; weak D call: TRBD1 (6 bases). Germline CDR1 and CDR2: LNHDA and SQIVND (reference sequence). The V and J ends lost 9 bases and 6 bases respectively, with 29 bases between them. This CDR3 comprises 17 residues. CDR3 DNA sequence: TGTGCCAGCAAATCCGGACAGATGGGCTCCCTTGACGCTGAAGCTTTCTTT. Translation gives CASKSGQMGSLDAEAFF.

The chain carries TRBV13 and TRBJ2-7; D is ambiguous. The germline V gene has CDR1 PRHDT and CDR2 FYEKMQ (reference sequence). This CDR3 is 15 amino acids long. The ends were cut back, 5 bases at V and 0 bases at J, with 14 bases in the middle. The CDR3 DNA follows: TGTGCCAGCAGCCTAACTGGAGCTAGCTCCTACGAGCAGTACTTC. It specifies CASSLTGASSYEQYF. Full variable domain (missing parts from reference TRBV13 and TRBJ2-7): AAGVIQSPRHLIKEKRETATLKCYPIPRHDTVYWYQQGPGQDPQFLISFYEKMQSDKGSIPDRFSAQQFSDYHSELNMSSLELGDSALYFCASSLTGASSYEQYFGPGTRLTVT.

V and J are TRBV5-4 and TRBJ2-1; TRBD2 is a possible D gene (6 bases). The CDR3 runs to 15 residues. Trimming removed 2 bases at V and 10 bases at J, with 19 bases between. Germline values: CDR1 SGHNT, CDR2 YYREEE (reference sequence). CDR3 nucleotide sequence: TGTGCCAGCAGCTTATGGGAGGTTGAATACGGGGAGCAGTTCTTC. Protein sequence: CASSLWEVEYGEQFF.

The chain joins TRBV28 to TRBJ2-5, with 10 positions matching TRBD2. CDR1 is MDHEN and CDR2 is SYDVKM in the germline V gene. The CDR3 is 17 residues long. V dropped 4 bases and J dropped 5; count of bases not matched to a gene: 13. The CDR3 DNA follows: TGTGCCAGCAGTTACGGGGTCCTAGCGGGAGTCCAGGAGACCCAGTACTTC. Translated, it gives CASSYGVLAGVQETQYF.

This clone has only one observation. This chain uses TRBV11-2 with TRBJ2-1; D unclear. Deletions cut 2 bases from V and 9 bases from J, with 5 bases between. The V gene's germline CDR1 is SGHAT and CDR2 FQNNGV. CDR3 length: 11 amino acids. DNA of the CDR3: TGTGCCAGCAGCTTAATCATTGAGCAGTTCTTC. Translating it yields CASSLIIEQFF.

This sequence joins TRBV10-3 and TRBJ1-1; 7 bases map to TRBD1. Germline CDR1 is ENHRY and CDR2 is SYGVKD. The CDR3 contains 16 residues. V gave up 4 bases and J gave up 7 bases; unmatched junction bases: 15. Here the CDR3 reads CAISAGDAGTADEAFF. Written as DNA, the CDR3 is TGTGCCATCAGTGCCGGAGACGCGGGGACAGCTGATGAAGCTTTCTTT.

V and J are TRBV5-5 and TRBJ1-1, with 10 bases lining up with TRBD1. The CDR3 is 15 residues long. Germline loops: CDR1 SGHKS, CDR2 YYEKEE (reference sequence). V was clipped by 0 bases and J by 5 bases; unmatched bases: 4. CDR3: CASSLDWTGGTEAFF. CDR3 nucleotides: TGTGCCAGCAGCTTGGATTGGACAGGGGGTACTGAAGCTTTCTTT.

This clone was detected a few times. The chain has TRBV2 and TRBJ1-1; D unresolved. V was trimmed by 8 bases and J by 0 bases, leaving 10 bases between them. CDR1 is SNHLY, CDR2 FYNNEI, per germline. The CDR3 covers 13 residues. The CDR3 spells CASRGIMNTEAFF. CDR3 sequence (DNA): TGTGCCAGCCGTGGAATTATGAACACTGAAGCTTTCTTT.

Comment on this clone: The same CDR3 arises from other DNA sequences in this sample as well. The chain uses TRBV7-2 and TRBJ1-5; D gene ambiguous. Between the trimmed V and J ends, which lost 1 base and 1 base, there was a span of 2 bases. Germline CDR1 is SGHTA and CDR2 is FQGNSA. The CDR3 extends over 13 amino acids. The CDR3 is CASSLDSNQPQHF. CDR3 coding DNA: TGTGCCAGCAGCTTAGACAGCAATCAGCCCCAGCATTTT.

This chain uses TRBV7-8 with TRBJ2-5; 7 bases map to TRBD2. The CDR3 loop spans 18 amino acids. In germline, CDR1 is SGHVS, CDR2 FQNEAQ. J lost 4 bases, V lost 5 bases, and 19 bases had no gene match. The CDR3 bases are TGTGCCAGCAGCCCCGGGGGGACCCGTCAACGGTTTGGAGAGACCCAGTACTTC. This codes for CASSPGGTRQRFGETQYF. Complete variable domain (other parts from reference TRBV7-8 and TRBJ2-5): GAGVSQSPRYKVAKRGQDVALRCDPISGHVSLFWYQQALGQGPEFLTYFQNEAQLDKSGLPSDRFFAERPEGSVSTLKIQRTQQEDSAVYLCASSPGGTRQRFGETQYFGPGTRLLVL.

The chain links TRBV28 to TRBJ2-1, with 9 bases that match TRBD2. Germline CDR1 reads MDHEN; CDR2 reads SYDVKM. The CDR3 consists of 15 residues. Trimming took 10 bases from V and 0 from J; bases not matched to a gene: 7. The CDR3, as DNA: TGTGCCACTAAGCGGGAGGTTAGCTCCTACAATGAGCAGTTCTTC. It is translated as CATKREVSSYNEQFF.

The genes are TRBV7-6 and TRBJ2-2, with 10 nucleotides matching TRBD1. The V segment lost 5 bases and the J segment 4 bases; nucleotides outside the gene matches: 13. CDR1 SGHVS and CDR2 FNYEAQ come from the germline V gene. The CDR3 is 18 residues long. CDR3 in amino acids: CASSASTGGGGSTGELFF. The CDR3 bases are TGTGCCAGCAGCGCATCGACAGGGGGCGGCGGTAGCACCGGGGAGCTGTTTTTT.

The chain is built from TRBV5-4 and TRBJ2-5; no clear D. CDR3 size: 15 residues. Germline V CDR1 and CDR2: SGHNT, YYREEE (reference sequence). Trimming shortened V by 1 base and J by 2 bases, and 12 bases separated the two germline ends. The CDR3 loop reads CASSLWTEAQETQYF. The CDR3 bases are TGTGCCAGCAGCTTGTGGACCGAGGCTCAAGAGACCCAGTACTTC. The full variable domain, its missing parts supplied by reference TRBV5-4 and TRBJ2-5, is ETGVTQSPTHLIKTRGQQVTLRCSSQSGHNTVSWYQQALGQGPQFIFQYYREEENGRGNFPPRFSGLQFPNYSSELNVNALELDDSALYLCASSLWTEAQETQYFGPGTRLLVL.

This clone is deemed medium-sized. The CDR3 protein is CASSLSLVTEAFF. The CDR3 nucleotides are TGTGCCAGCAGTTTATCCTTGGTGACTGAAGCTTTCTTT. The V call is TRBV27, the J call TRBJ1-1; D is uncertain. The CDR3 is 13 residues long. Between the trimmed V and J ends, which lost 0 bases and 5 bases, there was a span of 7 bases. The germline V gene has CDR1 MNHEY and CDR2 SMNVEV (reference sequence).

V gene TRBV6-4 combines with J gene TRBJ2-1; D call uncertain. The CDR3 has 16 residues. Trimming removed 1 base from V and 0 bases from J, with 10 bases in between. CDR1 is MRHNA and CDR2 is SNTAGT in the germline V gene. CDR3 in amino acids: CASSDYPVSSYNEQFF. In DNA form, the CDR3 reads TGTGCCAGCAGTGACTACCCGGTTAGCTCCTACAATGAGCAGTTCTTC.

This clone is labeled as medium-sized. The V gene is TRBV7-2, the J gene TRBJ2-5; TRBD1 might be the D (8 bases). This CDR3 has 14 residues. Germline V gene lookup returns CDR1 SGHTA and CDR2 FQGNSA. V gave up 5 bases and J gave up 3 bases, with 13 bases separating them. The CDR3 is CASSVTGGEETQYF. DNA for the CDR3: TGTGCCAGCAGCGTAACAGGGGGGGAAGAGACCCAGTACTTC.